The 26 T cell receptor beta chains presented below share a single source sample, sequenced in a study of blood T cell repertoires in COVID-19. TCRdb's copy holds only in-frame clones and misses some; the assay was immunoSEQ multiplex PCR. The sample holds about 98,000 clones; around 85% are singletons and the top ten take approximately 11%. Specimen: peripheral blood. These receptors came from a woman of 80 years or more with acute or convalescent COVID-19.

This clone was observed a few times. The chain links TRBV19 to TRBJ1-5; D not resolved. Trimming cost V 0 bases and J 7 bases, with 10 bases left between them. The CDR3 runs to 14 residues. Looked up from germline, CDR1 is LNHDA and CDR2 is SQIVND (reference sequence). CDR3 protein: CASSIDPGGQPQHF. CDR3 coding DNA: TGTGCCAGTAGTATAGATCCAGGAGGACAGCCCCAGCATTTT.

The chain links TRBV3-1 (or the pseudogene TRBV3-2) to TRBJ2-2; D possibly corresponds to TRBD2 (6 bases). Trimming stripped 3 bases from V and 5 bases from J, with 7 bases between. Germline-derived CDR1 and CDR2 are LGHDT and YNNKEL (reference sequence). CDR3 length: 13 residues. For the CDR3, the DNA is TGTGCCAGCAGCCAGGGGACTACCGGGGAGCTGTTTTTT. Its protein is CASSQGTTGELFF.

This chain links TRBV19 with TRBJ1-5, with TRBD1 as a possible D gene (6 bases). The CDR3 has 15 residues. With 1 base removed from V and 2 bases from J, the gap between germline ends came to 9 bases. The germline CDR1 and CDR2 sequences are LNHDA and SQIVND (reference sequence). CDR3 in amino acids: CASSIGSGGNQPQHF. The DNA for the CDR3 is TGTGCCAGTAGTATAGGCTCAGGGGGCAATCAGCCCCAGCATTTT.

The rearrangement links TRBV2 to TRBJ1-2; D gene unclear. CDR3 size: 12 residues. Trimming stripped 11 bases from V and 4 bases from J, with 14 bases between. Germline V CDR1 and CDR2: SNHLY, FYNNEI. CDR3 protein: CADREQSYGYTF. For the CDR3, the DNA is TGTGCCGACCGGGAACAGTCCTATGGCTACACCTTC.

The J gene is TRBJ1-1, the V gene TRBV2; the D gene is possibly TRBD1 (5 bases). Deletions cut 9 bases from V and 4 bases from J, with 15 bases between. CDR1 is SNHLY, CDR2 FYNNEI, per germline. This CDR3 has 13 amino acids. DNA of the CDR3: TGTGCCAGTCAGACGGGGGAATTCACTGAAGCTTTCTTT. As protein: CASQTGEFTEAFF.

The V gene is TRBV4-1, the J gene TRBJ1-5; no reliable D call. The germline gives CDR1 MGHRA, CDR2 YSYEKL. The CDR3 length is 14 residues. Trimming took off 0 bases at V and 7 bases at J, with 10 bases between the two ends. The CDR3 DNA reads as TGCGCCAGCAGCCAAGATGGGCAGCACCAGCCCCAGCATTTT. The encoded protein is CASSQDGQHQPQHF.

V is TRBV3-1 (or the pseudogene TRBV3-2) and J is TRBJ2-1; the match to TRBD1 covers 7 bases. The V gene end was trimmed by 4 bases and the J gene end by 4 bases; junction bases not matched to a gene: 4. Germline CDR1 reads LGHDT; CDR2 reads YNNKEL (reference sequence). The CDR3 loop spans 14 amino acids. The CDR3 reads CASSLGTAYNEQFF. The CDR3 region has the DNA TGTGCCAGCAGCCTTGGGACAGCTTACAATGAGCAGTTCTTC.

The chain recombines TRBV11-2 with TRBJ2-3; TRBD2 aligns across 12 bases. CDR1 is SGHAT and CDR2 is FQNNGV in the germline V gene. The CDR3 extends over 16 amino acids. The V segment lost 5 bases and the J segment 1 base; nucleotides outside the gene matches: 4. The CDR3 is CASSLRLAGGTDTQYF. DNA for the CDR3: TGTGCCAGCAGCCTTCGACTAGCGGGGGGCACAGATACGCAGTATTTT.

The CDR3 region has the DNA TGTGCCAGCAGCGTAGGCGGGGGGGCCGGGGGGACCCAGTACTTC. Residues: CASSVGGGAGGTQYF. The chain employs TRBV9 and TRBJ2-5; 9 bases match TRBD2. The CDR3 consists of 15 residues. Germline CDR1 and CDR2: SGDLS and YYNGEE. V trimming: 0 bases; J trimming: 7 bases; junction bases outside the gene matches: 7. Combining the CDR3 with reference TRBV9 and TRBJ2-5 gives the whole variable domain DSGVTQTPKHLITATGQRVTLRCSPRSGDLSVYWYQQSLDQGLQFLIQYYNGEERAKGNILERFSAQQFPDLHSELNLSSLELGDSALYFCASSVGGGAGGTQYFGPGTRLLVL.

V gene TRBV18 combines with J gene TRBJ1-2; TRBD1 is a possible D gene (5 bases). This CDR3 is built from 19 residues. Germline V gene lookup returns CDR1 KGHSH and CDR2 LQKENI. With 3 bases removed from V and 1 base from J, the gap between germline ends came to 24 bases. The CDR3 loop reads CASSPLLRTRNPVNYGYTF. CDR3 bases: TGTGCCAGCTCACCGCTATTACGGACACGGAATCCAGTTAACTATGGCTACACCTTC.

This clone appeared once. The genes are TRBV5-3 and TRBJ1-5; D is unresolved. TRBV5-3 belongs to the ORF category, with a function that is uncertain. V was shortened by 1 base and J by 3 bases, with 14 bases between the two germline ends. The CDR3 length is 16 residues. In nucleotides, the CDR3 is TGTGCCAGAAGCTTGTGGAGTTTAATCGACAATCAGCCCCAGCATTTT. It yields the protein CARSLWSLIDNQPQHF.

As DNA, the CDR3 is TGTGCCAGCAGCTCGCAACAGGGTAACTATGGCTACACCTTC. It encodes CASSSQQGNYGYTF. V is TRBV7-2 and J is TRBJ1-2; tentatively, D is TRBD1 (6 bases). Germline V gene data show CDR1 as SGHTA and CDR2 as FQGNSA. V gave up 4 bases and J gave up 1 base, with 10 bases separating them. The CDR3 extends over 14 amino acids.

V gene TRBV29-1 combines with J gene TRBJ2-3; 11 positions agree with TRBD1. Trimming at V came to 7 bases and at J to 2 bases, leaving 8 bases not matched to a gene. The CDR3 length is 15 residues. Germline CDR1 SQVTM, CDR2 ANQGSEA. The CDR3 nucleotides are TGCAGCGCTGACCTAGGACAGGGGGCCACAGATACGCAGTATTTT. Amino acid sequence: CSADLGQGATDTQYF.

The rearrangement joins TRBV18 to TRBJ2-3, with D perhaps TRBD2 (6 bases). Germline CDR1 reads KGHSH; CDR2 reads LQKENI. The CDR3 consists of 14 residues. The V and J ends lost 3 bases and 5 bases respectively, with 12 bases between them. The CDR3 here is CASSPRGLRDTQYF. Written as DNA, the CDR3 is TGTGCCAGCTCACCGAGGGGACTTAGAGATACGCAGTATTTT.

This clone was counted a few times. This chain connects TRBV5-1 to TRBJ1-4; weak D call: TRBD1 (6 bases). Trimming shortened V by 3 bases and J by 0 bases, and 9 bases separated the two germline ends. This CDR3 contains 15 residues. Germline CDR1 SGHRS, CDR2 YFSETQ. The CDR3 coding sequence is TGCGCCAGCAGCTCGACAGGTGCAACTAATGAAAAACTGTTTTTT. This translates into CASSSTGATNEKLFF. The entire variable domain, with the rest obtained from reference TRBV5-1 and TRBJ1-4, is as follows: KAGVTQTPRYLIKTRGQQVTLSCSPISGHRSVSWYQQTPGQGLQFLFEYFSETQRNKGNFPGRFSGRQFSNSRSEMNVSTLELGDSALYLCASSSTGATNEKLFFGSGTQLSVL.

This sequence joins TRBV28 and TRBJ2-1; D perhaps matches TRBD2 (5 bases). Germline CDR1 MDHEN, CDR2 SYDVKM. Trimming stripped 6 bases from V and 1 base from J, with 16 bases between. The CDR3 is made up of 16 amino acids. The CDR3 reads CASRSSLGRSYNEQFF. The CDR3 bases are TGTGCCAGCAGATCGTCGCTGGGGAGATCCTACAATGAGCAGTTCTTC.

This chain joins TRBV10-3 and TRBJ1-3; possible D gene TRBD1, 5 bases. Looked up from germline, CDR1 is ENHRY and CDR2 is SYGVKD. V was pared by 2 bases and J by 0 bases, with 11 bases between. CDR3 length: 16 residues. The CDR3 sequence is CAISEVQGVSGNTIYF. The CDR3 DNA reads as TGTGCCATCAGTGAGGTTCAGGGCGTCTCTGGAAACACCATATATTTT.

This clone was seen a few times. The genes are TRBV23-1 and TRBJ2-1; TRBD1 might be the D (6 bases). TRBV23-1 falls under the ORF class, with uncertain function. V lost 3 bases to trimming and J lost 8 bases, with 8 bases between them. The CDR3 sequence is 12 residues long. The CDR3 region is CASSQDSHEQFF. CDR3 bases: TGCGCCAGCAGTCAGGACAGCCATGAGCAGTTCTTC.

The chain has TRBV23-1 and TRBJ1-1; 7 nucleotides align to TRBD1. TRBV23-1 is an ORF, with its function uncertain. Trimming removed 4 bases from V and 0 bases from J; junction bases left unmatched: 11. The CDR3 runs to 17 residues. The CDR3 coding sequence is TGCGCCAGCAGTCCAAGGAATGGCAGGGGGTTGAACACTGAAGCTTTCTTT. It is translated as CASSPRNGRGLNTEAFF.

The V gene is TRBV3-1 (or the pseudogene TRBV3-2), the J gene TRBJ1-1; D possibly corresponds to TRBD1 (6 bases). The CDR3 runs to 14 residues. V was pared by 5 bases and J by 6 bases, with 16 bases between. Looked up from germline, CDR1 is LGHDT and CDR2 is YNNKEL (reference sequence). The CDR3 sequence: CASSGRDTRSEAFF. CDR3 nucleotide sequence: TGTGCCAGCAGCGGCCGGGACACTCGTTCTGAAGCTTTCTTT.

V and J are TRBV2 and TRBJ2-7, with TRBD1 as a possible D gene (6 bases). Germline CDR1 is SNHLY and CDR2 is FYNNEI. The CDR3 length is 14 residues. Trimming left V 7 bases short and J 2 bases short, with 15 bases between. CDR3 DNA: TGTGCCAGCAACGTGGACAGAAAAACCTACGAGCAGTACTTC. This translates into CASNVDRKTYEQYF.

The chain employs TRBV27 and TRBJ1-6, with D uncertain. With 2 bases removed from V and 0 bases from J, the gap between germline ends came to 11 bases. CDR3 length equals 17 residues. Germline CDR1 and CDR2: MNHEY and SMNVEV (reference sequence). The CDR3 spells CASSLGLRSSYNSPLHF. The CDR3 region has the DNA TGTGCCAGCAGTTTAGGTCTTCGGAGCTCCTATAATTCACCCCTCCACTTT.

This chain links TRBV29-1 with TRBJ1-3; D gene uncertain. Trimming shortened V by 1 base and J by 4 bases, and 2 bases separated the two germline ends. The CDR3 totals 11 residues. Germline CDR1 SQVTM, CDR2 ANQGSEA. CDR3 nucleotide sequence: TGCAGCGTTGAAGCAGGAAACACCATATATTTT. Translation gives CSVEAGNTIYF.

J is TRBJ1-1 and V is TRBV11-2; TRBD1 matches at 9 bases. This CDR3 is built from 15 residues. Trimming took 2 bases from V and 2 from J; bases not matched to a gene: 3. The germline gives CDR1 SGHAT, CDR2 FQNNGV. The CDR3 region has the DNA TGTGCCAGCAGCTTACCGGGACAGGGTAACACTGAAGCTTTCTTT. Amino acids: CASSLPGQGNTEAFF.

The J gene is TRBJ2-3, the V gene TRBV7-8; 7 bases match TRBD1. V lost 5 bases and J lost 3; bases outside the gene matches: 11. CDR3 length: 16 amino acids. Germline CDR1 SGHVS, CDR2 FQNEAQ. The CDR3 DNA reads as TGTGCCAGCAGCATAGGGGGAAGGGGGCGTACAGATACGCAGTATTTT. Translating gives CASSIGGRGRTDTQYF.

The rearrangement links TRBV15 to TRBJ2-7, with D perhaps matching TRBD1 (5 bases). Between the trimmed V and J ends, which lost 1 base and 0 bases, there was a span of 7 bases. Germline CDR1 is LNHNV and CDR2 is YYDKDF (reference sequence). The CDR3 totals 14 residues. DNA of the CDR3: TGTGCCACCAGCAGAGGGGGCCCCTCCTACGAGCAGTACTTC. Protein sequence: CATSRGGPSYEQYF.